This T cell receptor (beta chain) stems from a study of identical twins. General study points: Low generation probability was overrepresented in out-of-frame alpha sequences shared by twins.

Germline assignment: CDR1 DFQATT and CDR2 SNEGSKA (reference sequence). The V gene lost 3 bases and the J gene lost 10 bases, with 10 bases spanning the gap. This CDR3 has 11 residues. TCRdb ran MiXCR on the 5' RACE reads and lists one entry per CDR3 protein. The data contain about 790,000 distinct CDR3 sequences, roughly 18% of them singletons. This clonotype was recorded a few times. Its specificity is unknown. The same sample was also used in a study of T cells expressing NK-cell markers. That study reports: Among the eight sequenced donors, seven tested HCMV-seropositive and one tested seronegative. An anti-gamma-delta TCR antibody confined sorting to alpha-beta TCR T cells across several of the experiments. It is unclear if expanded NKG2C-expressing clones target HCMV antigens.

The sequence was obtained from a woman aged 18 to 35 in good health. Material: PBMCs. The chain combines TRBV20-1 with TRBJ2-1; D possibly corresponds to TRBD1 (6 bases). The CDR3: CSARQGYEQFF. In DNA form, the CDR3 reads TGCAGTGCTAGGCAGGGGTACGAGCAGTTCTTC.